Below, 20 T cell receptor beta chains from the same sample are listed, as sequenced in a study of beta chain features in type 1 diabetes. The isolated RNA, all of it, was reverse transcribed, so expressed TCRB transcripts were what got sequenced. The method was immunoSEQ multiplex PCR; TCRdb's version includes in-frame clones alone and lacks a portion of them. The data contain 970,000 or so clones, about 17% of them singletons. The specimen sequenced was naive CD4+ T cells from blood. These TCRs come from a woman between 18 and 30 years old in good health.

There are a few counts of this clone. The chain links TRBV28 to TRBJ1-5; TRBD1 agrees at 9 bases. After removal of 3 bases from V and 6 bases from J, the junction contained 6 bases not matched to a gene. Germline CDR1 and CDR2: MDHEN and SYDVKM. This CDR3 contains 15 residues. CDR3 residues: CASSFGQGKGQPQHF. CDR3 DNA sequence: TGTGCCAGCAGTTTTGGACAGGGGAAGGGTCAGCCCCAGCATTTT.

The rearrangement links TRBV15 to TRBJ1-2; D is uncertain. Germline-derived CDR1 and CDR2 are LNHNV and YYDKDF (reference sequence). Trimming shortened V by 3 bases and J by 6 bases, and 11 bases separated the two germline ends. The CDR3 runs 13 residues. In DNA form, the CDR3 reads TGTGCCACCAGCAGGGTTCTAAGTGATGGCTACACCTTC. Its protein is CATSRVLSDGYTF.

This clone was counted a few times. This chain uses TRBV10-3 with TRBJ2-1; 9 positions match TRBD2. The germline gives CDR1 ENHRY, CDR2 SYGVKD. V trimming: 4 bases; J trimming: 0 bases; junction bases outside the gene matches: 7. The length of the CDR3 is 17 residues. The CDR3 bases are TGTGCCATCAGTGCCCGACTAGCGGAAAGCTCCTACAATGAGCAGTTCTTC. Protein sequence: CAISARLAESSYNEQFF.

This clone was counted a few times. This chain connects TRBV6-6 to TRBJ2-4; 7 bases are a match to TRBD2. The junction had 7 bases not matched to a gene; V was cut back by 8 bases and J by 0 bases. There are 15 residues in the CDR3. Germline CDR1 reads MNHNY; CDR2 reads SVGAGI (reference sequence). The CDR3 here is CASSSPGGAKNIQYF. The CDR3 DNA sequence: TGTGCCAGCTCCTCGCCGGGAGGAGCCAAAAACATTCAGTACTTC.

This clone has only a few counts. The gene calls are TRBV6-1 and TRBJ2-3; 7 nucleotides align to TRBD2. From germline, CDR1 is MNHNS and CDR2 SASEGT. The CDR3 is made up of 16 amino acids. V lost 2 bases to trimming and J lost 3 bases; unmatched junction nucleotides: 8. The CDR3 bases are TGTGCCAGCAGTGAAATTGAGGGAGGGCCTACAGATACGCAGTATTTT. Amino acids: CASSEIEGGPTDTQYF.

The rearrangement uses TRBV11-2 and TRBJ1-3; D remains ambiguous. The CDR3 sequence is 16 residues long. The V gene's germline CDR1 is SGHAT and CDR2 FQNNGV. V lost 4 bases, J lost 4 bases, and 17 bases lay in between. The DNA of the CDR3 is TGTGCCAGCAGCTCTGGACCGAGCGGTATAGGAAACACCATATATTTT. Its protein product is CASSSGPSGIGNTIYF.

This clone was counted between two and nine times. This chain links TRBV5-6 with TRBJ2-4; D is perhaps TRBD1 or TRBD2 (5 bases each). CDR1 is SGHDT and CDR2 is YYEEEE in the germline V gene. The CDR3 consists of 16 residues. Trimming left V 1 base short and J 0 bases short, with 11 bases between. The DNA of the CDR3 is TGTGCCAGCAGCTTGTATGAGGGGCTAGCCAAAAACATTCAGTACTTC. This translates into CASSLYEGLAKNIQYF.

The V call is TRBV27, the J call TRBJ1-2; D is unclear. V was shortened by 8 bases and J by 5 bases, with 18 bases between the two germline ends. This CDR3 spans 14 amino acids. Per germline, CDR1 MNHEY and CDR2 SMNVEV (reference sequence). The CDR3 DNA is TGTGCCAGCGCTCGCGTCGGAGGTGGGTATGGCTACACCTTC. Its protein is CASARVGGGYGYTF.

The chain links TRBV27 to TRBJ2-5; 12 bases fit TRBD1. This CDR3 has 15 residues. Trimming took 5 bases from V and 4 from J; bases not matched to a gene: 5. Germline V lookup: CDR1 MNHEY, CDR2 SMNVEV (reference sequence). DNA of the CDR3: TGTGCCAGCAGTACCGGGACAGGGGGCCGAGAGACCCAGTACTTC. This sequence encodes CASSTGTGGRETQYF.

A few counts support this clone. The V call is TRBV6-5, the J call TRBJ1-2; no reliable D call. With 2 bases removed from V and 6 bases from J, the gap between germline ends came to 10 bases. Germline CDR1 reads MNHEY; CDR2 reads SVGAGI. CDR3 size: 13 residues. CDR3 sequence: CASSYRAAHGYTF. As DNA, the CDR3 is TGTGCCAGCAGTTACCGTGCAGCCCATGGCTACACCTTC.

V and J are TRBV25-1 and TRBJ1-1, with TRBD1 matching 8 bases. The germline V gene encodes CDR1 MGHDK and CDR2 SYGVNS. There are 13 residues in the CDR3. Trimming cost V 7 bases and J 7 bases; bases outside gene matches: 8. The CDR3, as DNA: TGTGCCAGCACCGCCGGACAGGGAGGTGAAGCTTTCTTT. Amino acids: CASTAGQGGEAFF.

A remark on this clone: This specimen includes other DNA sequences encoding the same CDR3. The chain has TRBV28 and TRBJ2-7; the match to TRBD2 covers 9 bases. Germline V gene sequence: CDR1 MDHEN, CDR2 SYDVKM. The V segment lost 1 base and the J segment 6 bases; nucleotides outside the gene matches: 4. The CDR3 spans 14 residues. The CDR3 nucleotides read TGTGCCAGCAGTTTATTAGCGGGAGTGGGCGAGCAGTACTTC. It yields the protein CASSLLAGVGEQYF.

This chain joins TRBV5-1 and TRBJ2-3; D perhaps matches TRBD1 (6 bases). The V gene's germline CDR1 is SGHRS and CDR2 YFSETQ. V lost 2 bases, J lost 11 bases, and 15 bases lay in between. This CDR3 is built from 13 residues. The CDR3 here is CASSFREQGLQYF. The CDR3 DNA sequence: TGCGCCAGCAGCTTCAGGGAACAGGGTCTGCAGTATTTT.

The chain recombines TRBV19 with TRBJ2-1; the match to TRBD1 covers 8 bases. V lost 5 bases, J lost 6 bases, and 12 bases stayed unmatched. In germline, CDR1 is LNHDA, CDR2 SQIVND (reference sequence). This CDR3 contains 16 residues. CDR3 in amino acids: CASSFDRDRRPNEQFF. DNA for the CDR3: TGTGCCAGTAGTTTTGACCGGGACAGGAGGCCCAATGAGCAGTTCTTC.

J is TRBJ2-3 and V is TRBV7-3, with 11 bases aligning to TRBD2. The V gene end was trimmed by 3 bases and the J gene end by 4 bases; junction bases not matched to a gene: 3. Germline V lookup: CDR1 SGHTA, CDR2 FQGTGA. The CDR3 length is 15 residues. In DNA, the CDR3 is TGTGCCAGCAGCTTCACTAGCGGGAGACCAGATACGCAGTATTTT. Its translation: CASSFTSGRPDTQYF.

This chain joins TRBV6-1 and TRBJ1-3; the D is unclear. The germline V gene encodes CDR1 MNHNS and CDR2 SASEGT. This CDR3 spans 14 amino acids. The V gene lost 5 bases and the J gene lost 0 bases, with 8 bases spanning the gap. The CDR3, as DNA: TGTGCCAGCAGTCGACGGAGCTCTGGAAACACCATATATTTT. Translation: CASSRRSSGNTIYF.

This clone was counted ten times or more. CDR3 sequence (DNA): TGCGCCAGCAGCTTGGCCGGTCAGGGTGAGCCCCAGCATTTT. Protein: CASSLAGQGEPQHF. The chain has TRBV5-1 and TRBJ1-5; TRBD1 might be the D (5 bases). Germline loops: CDR1 SGHRS, CDR2 YFSETQ. The V and J ends lost 0 bases and 8 bases respectively, with 12 bases between them. The CDR3 runs 14 residues.

This chain joins TRBV7-2 and TRBJ2-1, with TRBD2 matching over 9 bases. The trim removed 2 bases at V and 0 bases at J, leaving 8 bases unmatched. CDR3 length: 18 amino acids. The germline V gene encodes CDR1 SGHTA and CDR2 FQGNSA. CDR3: CASSLFPPGLASYNEQFF. Written as DNA, the CDR3 is TGTGCCAGCAGCTTATTCCCGCCGGGACTAGCCTCCTACAATGAGCAGTTCTTC.

This clone was recorded a few times. Possible read error: a much larger clone is one base away. Other DNA sequences within the sample encode an identical CDR3. V and J are TRBV7-2 and TRBJ2-5; D uncertain. V lost 6 bases to trimming and J lost 2 bases, with 4 bases between them. Germline-derived CDR1 and CDR2 are SGHTA and FQGNSA. The CDR3 has 11 amino acids. The CDR3 reads CASRQQETQYF. CDR3 bases: TGTGCCAGCAGACAACAAGAGACCCAGTACTTC. The full variable domain, with the rest looked up from reference TRBV7-2 and TRBJ2-5, is GAGVSQSPSNKVTEKGKDVELRCDPISGHTALYWYRQSLGQGLEFLIYFQGNSAPDKSGLPSDRFSAERTGGSVSTLTIQRTQQEDSAVYLCASRQQETQYFGPGTRLLVL.

This clone was seen more than once but under ten times. The chain employs TRBV10-3 and TRBJ2-7; 14 bases are a match to TRBD2. The CDR3 spans 16 residues. The germline CDR1 and CDR2 sequences are ENHRY and SYGVKD. J gave up 4 bases and V 2 bases, and 4 bases lay outside the gene matches. The DNA for the CDR3 is TGTGCCATCAGTGAGGTAGGACTAGCGGGAGGATACGAGCAGTACTTC. This codes for CAISEVGLAGGYEQYF.